This TCR beta chain was recovered during a study of cytomegalovirus exposure and HLA in healthy donors. It was with 60 Vbeta and 13 Jbeta primers that the PCR ran. The method was immunoSEQ multiplex PCR; TCRdb's version includes in-frame clones alone and lacks a portion of them. The repertoire has 55,000 to 80,000 clones, over 60% of them found once; the top ten carry 5% to 6.5%. V dropped 7 bases and J dropped 4; count of bases not matched to a gene: 11. Per the germline V gene, CDR1 is SQVTM and CDR2 is ANQGSEA. This CDR3 has 14 residues. The origin of this receptor is a woman between 25 and 40 years old in good health and CMV-seronegative. The sample taken for sequencing was PBMCs. The chain recombines TRBV29-1 with TRBJ1-1; 8 bases fit TRBD1. The CDR3 loop is CSARTGTDGTEAFF. DNA for the CDR3: TGCAGCGCCAGGACAGGGACAGATGGCACTGAAGCTTTCTTT.